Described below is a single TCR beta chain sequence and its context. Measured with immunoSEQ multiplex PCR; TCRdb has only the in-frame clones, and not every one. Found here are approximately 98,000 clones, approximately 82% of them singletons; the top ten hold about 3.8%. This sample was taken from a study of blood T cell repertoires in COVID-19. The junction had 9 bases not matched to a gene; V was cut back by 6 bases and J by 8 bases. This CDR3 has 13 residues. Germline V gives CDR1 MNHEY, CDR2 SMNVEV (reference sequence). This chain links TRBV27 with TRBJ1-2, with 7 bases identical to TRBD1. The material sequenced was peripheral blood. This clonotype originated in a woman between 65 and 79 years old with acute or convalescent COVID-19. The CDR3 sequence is CASRRDRVGGYTF. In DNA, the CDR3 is TGTGCCAGCAGAAGGGACAGAGTGGGGGGCTACACCTTC.